This record covers a single TCR beta chain. This CDR3 contains 15 residues. Germline V gene sequence: CDR1 SGHRS, CDR2 YFSETQ. V lost 0 bases and J lost 3, with 13 bases in between. The data stem from a study of blood T cell repertoires in COVID-19. About the research overall: Researchers got acute and convalescent COVID-19 samples from the United States, Italy and Spain. Sample material is recorded as cDNA or gDNA derived from T cells, B-cell-depleted T cells, or PBMCs.

Original processing methods: Reference gene primer amplification in the assay estimated nucleated cell counts. TCRdb's copy holds only in-frame clones and misses some; the assay was immunoSEQ multiplex PCR. V and J calls and clone size are copied from that table; D and trimming were computed from the DNA. The sample includes hundreds of thousands of clones, about 90% seen only once; the top ten take approximately 1.3%. This clonotype was sampled from an older man with acute or convalescent COVID-19. The sample taken for sequencing was peripheral blood. The chain links TRBV5-1 to TRBJ2-7; D might be TRBD1 (6 bases). The CDR3 DNA reads as TGCGCCAGCAGCTTGGATGGCAGGGGCCTCTACGAGCAGTACTTC. This translates into CASSLDGRGLYEQYF.